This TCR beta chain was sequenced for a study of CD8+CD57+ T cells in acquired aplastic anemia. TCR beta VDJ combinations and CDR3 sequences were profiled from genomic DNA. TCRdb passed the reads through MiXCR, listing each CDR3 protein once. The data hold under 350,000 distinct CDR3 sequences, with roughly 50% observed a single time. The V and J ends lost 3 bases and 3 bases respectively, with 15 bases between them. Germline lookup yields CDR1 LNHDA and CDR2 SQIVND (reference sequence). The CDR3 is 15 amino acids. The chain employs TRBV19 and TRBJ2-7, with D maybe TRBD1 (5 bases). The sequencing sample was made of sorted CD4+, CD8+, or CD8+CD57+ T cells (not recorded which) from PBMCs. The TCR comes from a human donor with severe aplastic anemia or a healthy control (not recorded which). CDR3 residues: CASSMQGGEFYEQYF. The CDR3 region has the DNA TGTGCCAGTAGTATGCAGGGTGGGGAATTCTACGAGCAGTACTTC.